The clone carrying this T cell receptor (beta chain) was observed a single time. Its specificity is unknown. V was cut by 7 bases and J by 3 bases, with 13 bases left in between. Germline values: CDR1 SNHLY, CDR2 FYNNEI. The CDR3 length is 14 residues. The data derive from a study of cytomegalovirus exposure and HLA in healthy donors. Across the whole study: Early released data had around 79 million unique TCRs, all coming from HLA-typed donors. Findings of the study overall: In a later analysis, TCR association rates varied by HLA locus: DRB1 most, HLA-C fewest.

60 Vbeta and 13 Jbeta primers were used in PCR. Assay used: immunoSEQ multiplex PCR; TCRdb lists only in-frame clones, some missing. Altogether roughly 150,000 clones are present, about 73% being singletons, with the ten largest covering under 2.5%. The genes are TRBV2 and TRBJ2-1; tentative D call: TRBD1 (5 bases). The sequencing sample was made of PBMCs. The TCR originated in a woman between 55 and 75 years old in good health and CMV-seropositive. CDR3 sequence: CASTSSRGYNEQFF. CDR3 coding DNA: TGTGCCAGCACCTCTTCAAGGGGCTACAATGAGCAGTTCTTC.